Each of the 16 T cell receptor beta chains below was sequenced from the same sample in a study of blood T cell repertoires in COVID-19. Assay used: immunoSEQ multiplex PCR; TCRdb lists only in-frame clones, some missing. The sample carries approximately 150,000 clones, about 91% recorded once. Sequencing was performed on peripheral blood. All receptors derive from a woman between 50 and 59 years old with acute or convalescent COVID-19.

The chain has TRBV6-5 and TRBJ2-3, with 8 positions matching TRBD2. CDR3 length: 14 residues. With 11 bases clipped from V and 1 base from J, the junction kept 8 bases outside the gene matches. Germline CDR1 is MNHEY and CDR2 is SVGAGI. The CDR3 is CASREGGGTDTQYF. CDR3 DNA sequence: TGTGCCTCCCGGGAGGGGGGGGGCACAGATACGCAGTATTTT.

This clone was picked up one time. This sequence joins TRBV10-3 and TRBJ2-5, with 9 bases lining up with TRBD1. The germline gives CDR1 ENHRY, CDR2 SYGVKD. Trimming cost V 4 bases and J 3 bases; bases outside gene matches: 12. The CDR3 length is 17 residues. CDR3 in amino acids: CAISAIPPGQGEETQYF. The CDR3 coding sequence is TGTGCCATCAGTGCGATACCACCGGGACAGGGAGAAGAGACCCAGTACTTC.

The CDR3 is CASSLTTRYEKLFF. Written as DNA, the CDR3 is TGCGCCAGCAGCTTAACAACTAGGTATGAAAAACTGTTTTTT. The chain uses TRBV5-1 and TRBJ1-4, with D hard to call. Per the germline V gene, CDR1 is SGHRS and CDR2 is YFSETQ. CDR3 length equals 14 residues. V lost 2 bases and J 6 bases, leaving 11 bases between the germline ends.

This rearrangement joins TRBV6-1 to TRBJ1-2, with 7 bases that match TRBD1. Germline V gene sequence: CDR1 MNHNS, CDR2 SASEGT. Unmatched junction bases numbered 2, after V lost 0 bases and J lost 4 bases. This CDR3 has 14 amino acids. In DNA form, the CDR3 reads TGTGCCAGCAGTGAAGCGGGACAGCTCTATGGCTACACCTTC. Translation gives CASSEAGQLYGYTF.

V is TRBV10-3 and J is TRBJ1-1; D perhaps matches TRBD1 (6 bases). In germline, CDR1 is ENHRY, CDR2 SYGVKD. Between the trimmed V and J ends, which lost 3 bases and 7 bases, there was a span of 18 bases. This CDR3 comprises 15 residues. The CDR3 is CAISEGSGGLNEAFF. DNA of the CDR3: TGTGCCATCAGTGAAGGGTCGGGGGGGCTCAATGAAGCTTTCTTT.

This clone was detected only a few times. The rearrangement joins TRBV4-1 to TRBJ1-2; TRBD1 matches 9 bases. V shed 1 base, J shed 8 bases, and the junction held 8 bases outside the gene matches. This CDR3 region has 15 residues. CDR1 is MGHRA and CDR2 is YSYEKL in the germline V gene. The CDR3 nucleotides read TGCGCCAGCAGCCAAGCGGGACAGGGATCCTACGGCTACACCTTC. The encoded protein is CASSQAGQGSYGYTF.

The V gene is TRBV7-2, the J gene TRBJ2-7; TRBD1 might be the D (6 bases). Trimming took off 5 bases at V and 1 base at J, with 15 bases between the two ends. Germline loops: CDR1 SGHTA, CDR2 FQGNSA. This CDR3 contains 15 residues. The CDR3: CASSETPGTSYEQYF. The CDR3 DNA follows: TGTGCCAGCAGCGAGACCCCCGGGACATCCTACGAGCAGTACTTC.

This chain uses TRBV11-3 with TRBJ2-3, with 10 bases aligning to TRBD1. The ends lost 5 bases at V and 4 bases at J; junction bases unmatched: 6. The V gene's germline CDR1 is SGHNT and CDR2 YENEEA. The CDR3 runs 15 residues. In nucleotides, the CDR3 is TGTGCCAGCAGCCCCCGGGACAGGGGAGCAGATACGCAGTATTTT. This encodes CASSPRDRGADTQYF.

The rearrangement uses TRBV27 and TRBJ2-7; D is uncertain. Between the trimmed V and J ends, which lost 3 bases and 0 bases, there was a span of 12 bases. The CDR3 contains 15 residues. The germline gives CDR1 MNHEY, CDR2 SMNVEV (reference sequence). The CDR3 region is CASSFRWPPSYEQYF. CDR3 sequence (DNA): TGTGCCAGCAGTTTTCGTTGGCCCCCCTCCTACGAGCAGTACTTC.

The genes are TRBV7-2 and TRBJ2-7, with D unclear. Trimming took off 0 bases at V and 2 bases at J, with 11 bases between the two ends. CDR1 and CDR2 (germline): SGHTA, FQGNSA. The length of the CDR3 is 15 residues. The CDR3 coding sequence is TGTGCCAGCAGCTTAGCCCGGGTACTAACCTACGAGCAGTACTTC. Translation: CASSLARVLTYEQYF.

The chain links TRBV5-8 to TRBJ2-4, with D possibly TRBD1 on 5 matching bases. The CDR3 has 13 residues. Trimming shortened V by 0 bases and J by 6 bases, and 7 bases separated the two germline ends. Germline V CDR1 and CDR2: SGHTS, YDEGEE. In DNA, the CDR3 is TGTGCCAGCAGCTTGGCAGGGTTAAACATTCAGTACTTC. Protein product: CASSLAGLNIQYF.

The rearrangement joins TRBV5-1 to TRBJ1-1, with D perhaps matching TRBD1 (5 bases). CDR1 and CDR2 (germline): SGHRS, YFSETQ. Trimming stripped 2 bases from V and 0 bases from J, with 8 bases between. The CDR3 has 14 amino acids. The CDR3 nucleotides read TGCGCCAGCAGCTTTTCAGGGTTGAACACTGAAGCTTTCTTT. Amino acid sequence: CASSFSGLNTEAFF.

This clone was counted between two and nine times. The chain couples TRBV11-2 to TRBJ1-1, with 9 bases lining up with TRBD1. Germline-derived CDR1 and CDR2 are SGHAT and FQNNGV. This CDR3 comprises 14 residues. With V trimmed by 4 bases and J by 4 bases, 4 bases remained unmatched. The chain's CDR3 is CASSSTGGRTEAFF. The CDR3 DNA sequence: TGTGCCAGCAGCTCTACAGGGGGCCGCACTGAAGCTTTCTTT.

The rearrangement links TRBV29-1 to TRBJ1-1; 8 bases align to TRBD1. CDR3 length: 15 residues. Looked up from germline, CDR1 is SQVTM and CDR2 is ANQGSEA. The trim removed 2 bases at V and 1 base at J, leaving 6 bases unmatched. CDR3 residues: CSVEPRQGTNTEAFF. As DNA, the CDR3 is TGCAGCGTTGAACCCCGACAGGGGACGAACACTGAAGCTTTCTTT.

The J gene is TRBJ2-7, the V gene TRBV11-1, with a tentative D call TRBD2 (5 bases). Germline V CDR1 and CDR2: SGHAT, FQDESV (reference sequence). The CDR3 is 15 amino acids. The V and J ends lost 4 bases and 6 bases respectively, with 19 bases between them. The CDR3 region has the DNA TGTGCCAGCAGCTCGGCGGCTAGCCCCCTAGGCGAGCAGTACTTC. It specifies CASSSAASPLGEQYF. The entire variable domain, with the rest obtained from reference TRBV11-1 and TRBJ2-7, is as follows: EAEVAQSPRYKITEKSQAVAFWCDPISGHATLYWYRQILGQGPELLVQFQDESVVDDSQLPKDRFSAERLKGVDSTLKIQPAELGDSAMYLCASSSAASPLGEQYFGPGTRLTVT.

V is TRBV11-2 and J is TRBJ1-3; TRBD1 matches 7 bases. Trimming at V came to 5 bases and at J to 4 bases, leaving 11 bases not matched to a gene. Per the germline V gene, CDR1 is SGHAT and CDR2 is FQNNGV. This CDR3 has 16 amino acids. CDR3 amino acids: CASSPLTGSYGNTIYF. The CDR3 DNA sequence: TGTGCCAGCAGCCCGTTGACAGGGAGTTACGGAAACACCATATATTTT.